This TCR beta chain is drawn from a study of regulatory T cells in long-lasting Graves disease. The V and J ends lost 1 base and 6 bases respectively, with 10 bases between them. Germline lookup yields CDR1 SEHNR and CDR2 FQNEAQ (reference sequence). The CDR3 spans 13 residues. Documented time point: newly diagnosed GD, antithyroid drugs for less than 3 months. With RNA extracted from PBMCs as input, the TCR library was made. For TCR beta, libraries came from iRepertoire HTBI primers and Arm-PCR of CDR3 regions. Using its own MiXCR run on the multiplex PCR reads, TCRdb lists one record per CDR3 protein. The sample lists about 440,000 distinct CDR3 sequences, approximately 16% occurring once. The sample also formed part of further work on T cells in Graves' hyperthyroidism and ophthalmopathy.

The chain carries TRBV7-9 and TRBJ2-7; maybe TRBD1 (5 bases). This clonotype originated in a young woman with Graves disease. The sequenced sample was peripheral blood mononuclear cells (PBMCs), obtained at new diagnosis, from a patient treated with antithyroid drugs. This chain's CDR3 is CASSLVTVSEQYF. CDR3 DNA: TGTGCCAGCAGCTTAGTGACAGTGAGCGAGCAGTACTTC. The complete variable domain, with remaining parts taken from reference TRBV7-9 and TRBJ2-7, reads DTGVSQNPRHKITKRGQNVTFRCDPISEHNRLYWYRQTLGQGPEFLTYFQNEAQLEKSRLLSDRFSAERPKGSFSTLEIQRTEQGDSAMYLCASSLVTVSEQYFGPGTRLTVT.